Below are 21 T cell receptor beta chains sequenced from a single sample in a study of glioma-infiltrating T cells. Amplification of TCR alpha and beta CDR3 regions from RNA used iRepertoire nested multiplex PCR. TCRdb re-called the multiplex PCR reads with MiXCR, one entry per CDR3 protein. Of around 10,000 distinct CDR3 sequences in the sample, under 65% were seen once. Material: glioma tissue, nonneoplastic brain tissue, or PBMCs (not recorded which). The source of these receptors is a human donor with low-grade glioma or glioblastoma, undergoing nonglioma brain surgery, or in good health (not recorded which).

The chain has TRBV7-2 and TRBJ2-7; 7 bases are shared with TRBD1. The CDR3 is made up of 15 amino acids. V was pared by 5 bases and J by 10 bases, with 17 bases of the junction left unmatched. Germline CDR1 is SGHTA and CDR2 is FQGNSA. The CDR3 spells CASSPGQMSSYGQYF. Written as DNA, the CDR3 is TGTGCCAGCAGCCCGGGACAGATGAGCTCCTACGGTCAGTACTTC.

A remark on this clonotype: A much larger clonotype is one base distant, so this may be a read error. The gene calls are TRBV5-5 and TRBJ2-4; weak D call: TRBD2 (5 bases). Germline V gene sequence: CDR1 SGHKS, CDR2 YYEKEE (reference sequence). CDR3 length: 15 amino acids. CDR3 bases: TGTGCCAGCAGCCCCTCGGACTCGGGTTTAAACATTCGGTACTTC. It encodes CASSPSDSGLNIRYF. Looking up the rest from reference TRBV5-5 and TRBJ2-4 gives the full variable domain: DAGVTQSPTHLIKTRGQQVTLRCSPISGHKSVSWYQQVLGQGPQFIFQYYEKEERGRGNFPDRFSARQFPNYSSELNVNALLLGDSALYLCASSPSDSGLNIRYFGAGTRLSVL.

Concerning this clonotype: One end of the junction varies from germline; a read error may be responsible. V is TRBV19 and J is TRBJ2-2, with TRBD1 matching over 10 bases. The CDR3 covers 14 residues. Germline V CDR1 and CDR2: LNHDA, SQIVND (reference sequence). CDR3 in DNA: TGTGCCAGTAGGAAGAAACAGGGGACAGGGGAGCTACTTTTT. It encodes CASRKKQGTGELLF.

This clonotype is classed as medium-sized (0.01 to 0.1%). This rearrangement joins TRBV7-6 to TRBJ2-7; D may be TRBD2 (6 bases). V dropped 1 base and J dropped 4 bases, with 8 bases sitting between them. Per germline, CDR1 SGHVS and CDR2 FNYEAQ. CDR3 length: 13 amino acids. The CDR3 coding sequence is TGTGCCAGCAGCTTAGGACGGGAGTACGAGCAGTACTTC. This codes for CASSLGREYEQYF.

This clonotype is classed as large. The genes are TRBV27 and TRBJ2-7; TRBD2 agrees at 10 bases. CDR3 length equals 13 residues. CDR1 is MNHEY, CDR2 SMNVEV, per germline (reference sequence). Germline trimming cut 6 bases from V and 7 bases from J; bases unmatched to any gene: 6. CDR3 DNA sequence: TGTGCCAGCAGCTATGGACTAGCGGATGAGCAGTACTTC. Residues: CASSYGLADEQYF.

This clonotype qualifies as medium-sized. The chain uses TRBV20-1 and TRBJ2-7, with D maybe TRBD2 (6 bases). Trimming removed 1 base from V and 6 bases from J, with 13 bases in between. CDR1 and CDR2 from the germline V gene are DFQATT and SNEGSKA (reference sequence). The CDR3 spans 13 residues. The CDR3 DNA reads TGCAGTGCTAGAGGACTAGTAGTGAGCGAGCAGTACTTC. The encoded protein is CSARGLVVSEQYF.

The chain couples TRBV4-2 to TRBJ2-2, with 11 bases that match TRBD2. The CDR3 totals 15 residues. With V trimmed by 10 bases and J by 3 bases, 7 bases remained unmatched. The germline V gene encodes CDR1 LGHNA and CDR2 YNFKEQ. CDR3 protein: CAISSLAGDTGELFF. In DNA, the CDR3 is TGTGCCATTAGCTCACTAGCGGGAGACACCGGGGAGCTGTTTTTT.

The V and J genes are TRBV28 and TRBJ1-5; 10 nucleotides agree with TRBD1. The CDR3 sequence is 15 residues long. The ends lost 3 bases at V and 3 bases at J; junction bases unmatched: 2. Germline V gene lookup returns CDR1 MDHEN and CDR2 SYDVKM. The CDR3 DNA reads as TGTGCCAGCAGTTTCGGACAGGGGGTCAATCAGCCCCAGCATTTT. Its protein is CASSFGQGVNQPQHF.

On this clonotype: Compared with germline, one end of the junction differs, possibly owing to a read error. The V gene is TRBV4-2, the J gene TRBJ1-1; no clear D. The germline V gene encodes CDR1 LGHNA and CDR2 YNFKEQ. CDR3 length: 16 amino acids. The CDR3, as DNA: TGTGCCACCAGCCAAGATACGGGTTGTGTGAACACTGAAGCTTTCTTT. Its protein is CATSQDTGCVNTEAFF.

This clonotype counts as medium-sized. This chain links TRBV4-3 with TRBJ2-3; 12 bases are shared with TRBD2. CDR1 is LGHNA, CDR2 YSLEER, per germline. There are 15 residues in the CDR3. Losses at the gene ends were 4 bases for V and 4 bases for J; bases not matched to a gene: 3. The CDR3 loop is CASSLTSGSADTQYF. CDR3 coding DNA: TGCGCCAGCAGCCTGACTAGCGGGAGTGCAGATACGCAGTATTTT.

Of note for this clonotype: It may be a read error: a sequence one base away is much more abundant. The rearrangement links TRBV12-3 or TRBV12-4 to TRBJ2-7, with 16 positions matching TRBD2. The CDR3 runs 17 residues. CDR3 loop: CATAGTSGRATSYEKYF. For the CDR3, the DNA is TGTGCCACCGCAGGGACTAGCGGGAGGGCCACTTCCTACGAGAAGTACTTC.

As regards this clonotype: The junction does not match germline at one end; this may be a read error. This chain connects TRBV20-1 to TRBJ1-1; TRBD1 might be the D (5 bases). CDR3 length equals 15 residues. The germline CDR1 and CDR2 sequences are DFQATT and SNEGSKA (reference sequence). Here the CDR3 reads CSAHDMEGSGTEALF. The CDR3 nucleotides read TGCAGTGCCCATGATATGGAGGGCTCGGGGACTGAAGCTCTCTTT.

By frequency in the sample, this clonotype is medium-sized. The gene calls are TRBV6-1 and TRBJ2-3; 15 bases are shared with TRBD2. The germline CDR1 and CDR2 sequences are MNHNS and SASEGT. This CDR3 is 17 amino acids long. J lost 7 bases, V lost 6 bases, and 11 bases had no gene match. The CDR3 nucleotides read TGTGCCAGCAGACTTCCGGGACTAGCGGGAGGCAGATATACGCAGTATTTT. Amino acid sequence: CASRLPGLAGGRYTQYF.

This clonotype was seen repeatedly, ten times or more. The rearrangement links TRBV3-1 to TRBJ2-7; D is uncertain. The CDR3 loop spans 12 amino acids. From germline, CDR1 is LGHDT and CDR2 YNNKEL (reference sequence). Deletions cut 8 bases from V and 6 bases from J, with 14 bases between. CDR3 DNA: TGTGCCAGCGTCGGCTCCACGGGCGAGCAGTACTTC. Its protein is CASVGSTGEQYF.

This clonotype was counted once. Compared with germline, one end of the junction differs, possibly owing to a read error. The chain couples TRBV6-2 or TRBV6-3 to TRBJ2-3, with 12 bases fitting TRBD1. Germline CDR1 MNHEY, CDR2 SVGEGT. This CDR3 region has 15 residues. CDR3 DNA sequence: TGTGCCGGCAGTTACGGGACAGGGGGCGCAGATAAGCAGTATTTT. Residues: CAGSYGTGGADKQYF.

The rearrangement joins TRBV5-5 to TRBJ2-2, with D maybe TRBD2 (6 bases). Germline V gene sequence: CDR1 SGHKS, CDR2 YYEKEE (reference sequence). The CDR3 runs to 13 residues. Trimming pared 5 bases from V and 2 bases from J, leaving 7 bases between. The CDR3 is CASRGLNTGELFF. The CDR3, as DNA: TGTGCCAGCAGGGGACTCAACACCGGGGAGCTGTTTTTT.

This clonotype has a count of ten or more. One base away lies a much larger clone, so this may be a sequencing read error. In DNA, the CDR3 is TGTGCCAGCCAAGGACTCGTTCAAGATACCCAGTACTTC. Amino acid sequence: CASQGLVQDTQYF. V and J are TRBV25-1 and TRBJ2-5; D might be TRBD2 (5 bases). There are 13 residues in the CDR3. Germline assignment: CDR1 MGHDK and CDR2 SYGVNS.

J is TRBJ2-7 and V is TRBV19; 10 bases are a match to TRBD2. This CDR3 contains 16 residues. The germline V gene has CDR1 LNHDA and CDR2 SQIVND (reference sequence). J gave up 2 bases and V 3 bases, and 7 bases lay outside the gene matches. DNA for the CDR3: TGTGCCAGTAGTATCGAACTAGCGGGGTCCCCCTACGAGCAGTACTTC. It encodes CASSIELAGSPYEQYF. Based on the CDR3 plus reference TRBV19 and TRBJ2-7, the full variable domain is DGGITQSPKYLFRKEGQNVTLSCEQNLNHDAMYWYRQDPGQGLRLIYYSQIVNDFQKGDIAEGYSVSREKKESFPLTVTSAQKNPTAFYLCASSIELAGSPYEQYFGPGTRLTVT.

Sample share makes this clonotype medium-sized. The chain uses TRBV15 and TRBJ1-4; D not certain. The CDR3 is 13 amino acids. Looked up from germline, CDR1 is LNHNV and CDR2 is YYDKDF (reference sequence). Trimming left V 1 base short and J 8 bases short, with 8 bases between. CDR3 amino acids: CATSRVGNEKLFF. In DNA form, the CDR3 reads TGTGCCACCAGCAGAGTAGGGAACGAAAAACTGTTTTTT. The variable domain in full, completed from reference TRBV15 and TRBJ1-4, reads DAMVIQNPRYQVTQFGKPVTLSCSQTLNHNVMYWYQQKSSQAPKLLFHYYDKDFNNEADTPDNFQSRRPNTSFCFLDIRSPGLGDTAMYLCATSRVGNEKLFFGSGTQLSVL.

On this clonotype itself: As the CDR3 is not closed by the conserved phenylalanine or tryptophan, this likely results from a read error. V and J are TRBV29-1 and TRBJ2-7, with D tentatively TRBD2 (5 bases). Between the trimmed V and J ends, which lost 0 bases and 4 bases, there was a span of 7 bases. This CDR3 contains 12 residues. Germline assignment: CDR1 SQVTM and CDR2 ANQGSEA. CDR3 sequence reads: CSVEEGEYEQYS. CDR3 coding DNA: TGCAGCGTTGAAGAGGGAGAGTACGAGCAGTACTCC.

J is TRBJ2-7 and V is TRBV28; possibly TRBD1 for D (5 bases). Germline V gene lookup returns CDR1 MDHEN and CDR2 SYDVKM. V was pared by 6 bases and J by 1 base, with 13 bases between. The CDR3 is 14 amino acids. CDR3 bases: TGTGCCAGCAGCCCGACAGCGCCTTCCTACGAGCAGTACTTC. Protein sequence: CASSPTAPSYEQYF.